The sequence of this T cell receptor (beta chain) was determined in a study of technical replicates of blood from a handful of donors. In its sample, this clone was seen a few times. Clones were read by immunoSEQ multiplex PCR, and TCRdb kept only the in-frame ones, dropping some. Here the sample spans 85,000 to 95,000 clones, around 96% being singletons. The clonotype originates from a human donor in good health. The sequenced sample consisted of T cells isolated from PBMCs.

CDR3 sequence: CASSLSRGYEQYF. The CDR3 DNA sequence: TGTGCCAGCAGCTTAAGTCGGGGCTACGAGCAGTACTTC. This chain joins TRBV7-8 and TRBJ2-7, with a tentative D call TRBD2 (5 bases). The ends were cut back, 2 bases at V and 3 bases at J, with 8 bases in the middle. CDR1 SGHVS and CDR2 FQNEAQ come from the germline V gene. This CDR3 has 13 amino acids.